Following are 27 T cell receptor beta chains from one sample sequenced in a study of PD-1 blockade in classical Hodgkin lymphoma. Method: immunoSEQ multiplex PCR; TCRdb's copy keeps in-frame clones and lacks some. The data hold over 2,000 clones, with approximately 70% observed a single time. After autologous stem cell transplantation all patients relapsed, and prior brentuximab vedotin exposure differed between cohorts. By magnetic negative selection, CD8+ T cells were isolated from the thawed PBMCs. The sequenced sample was CD8+ T cells from blood, obtained at baseline. The origin of the receptors is a human donor with classical Hodgkin lymphoma.

This clone has just one count. The chain links TRBV7-9 to TRBJ2-7; no clear D. This CDR3 is built from 17 residues. Germline CDR1 reads SEHNR; CDR2 reads FQNEAQ (reference sequence). Trimming shortened V by 5 bases and J by 5 bases, and 25 bases separated the two germline ends. The chain's CDR3 is CASSPKTDVLERHEQYF. The CDR3 nucleotides are TGTGCCAGCAGCCCAAAAACGGACGTACTGGAGAGACACGAGCAGTACTTC.

The V call is TRBV10-1, the J call TRBJ1-3; D gene uncertain. The CDR3 has 13 residues. V lost 6 bases and J 2 bases, leaving 8 bases between the germline ends. The V gene's germline CDR1 is WNHNN and CDR2 SYGVQD (reference sequence). The chain's CDR3 is CASRMGAGNTIYF. DNA of the CDR3: TGCGCCAGCAGAATGGGAGCTGGAAACACCATATATTTT.

The chain employs TRBV7-7 and TRBJ2-7; unclear D gene. CDR3 size: 13 residues. Per the germline V gene, CDR1 is SSHAT and CDR2 is FNYEAQ (reference sequence). The CDR3 spells CASSLFLGYEQYV. The CDR3 nucleotides read TGTGCTAGCAGCTTATTTTTAGGCTACGAGCAGTACGTC.

This clone was counted only a few times. The chain joins TRBV15 to TRBJ2-5, with D possibly matching TRBD2 (6 bases). The CDR3 has 18 amino acids. In germline, CDR1 is LNHNV, CDR2 YYDKDF (reference sequence). V was clipped by 5 bases and J by 1 base, with 23 bases between them. CDR3 residues: CATSRGGLGGGFQETQYF. CDR3 in DNA: TGTGCCACCAGCCGGGGAGGTCTAGGCGGAGGGTTCCAAGAGACCCAGTACTTC.

This clone was seen only a few times. V gene TRBV6-1 combines with J gene TRBJ1-3; a possible D gene is TRBD1 (6 bases). The CDR3 is made up of 17 amino acids. Germline V gene lookup returns CDR1 MNHNS and CDR2 SASEGT. Trimming left V 4 bases short and J 4 bases short, with 20 bases between. CDR3 residues: CASSAPSGAGAGNTIYF. The CDR3 DNA is TGTGCCAGCAGTGCCCCCTCAGGGGCTGGGGCCGGAAACACCATATATTTT.

This chain connects TRBV9 to TRBJ2-5, with 8 bases fitting TRBD1. The J segment lost 4 bases and the V segment lost 1 base, leaving 6 bases of the junction unmatched. Per the germline V gene, CDR1 is SGDLS and CDR2 is YYNGEE. The CDR3 spans 15 residues. CDR3 residues: CASSVQGAQRETQYF. The CDR3, as DNA: TGTGCCAGCAGCGTACAGGGGGCGCAGCGAGAGACCCAGTACTTC.

The chain combines TRBV28 with TRBJ1-1; the D is unclear. CDR3 length equals 16 residues. Trimming removed 4 bases at V and 1 base at J, with 16 bases between. From germline, CDR1 is MDHEN and CDR2 SYDVKM. The CDR3 sequence is CASSSRALLSNTEAFF. In DNA form, the CDR3 reads TGTGCCAGCAGTTCTCGGGCGTTGCTATCGAACACTGAAGCTTTCTTT.

J is TRBJ2-1 and V is TRBV19; 11 nucleotides agree with TRBD1. This CDR3 is built from 18 residues. J lost 2 bases, V lost 4 bases, and 10 bases had no gene match. Germline CDR1 and CDR2: LNHDA and SQIVND (reference sequence). The chain's CDR3 is CASSTTTWTGGPYNEQFF. DNA of the CDR3: TGTGCCAGTAGTACAACCACCTGGACAGGGGGCCCCTACAATGAGCAGTTCTTC. Full variable domain (remainder filled in from reference TRBV19 and TRBJ2-1): DGGITQSPKYLFRKEGQNVTLSCEQNLNHDAMYWYRQDPGQGLRLIYYSQIVNDFQKGDIAEGYSVSREKKESFPLTVTSAQKNPTAFYLCASSTTTWTGGPYNEQFFGPGTRLTVL.

This clone has just a few counts. This chain links TRBV4-3 with TRBJ1-1, with no clear D. Germline V gene sequence: CDR1 LGHNA, CDR2 YSLEER. V lost 0 bases to trimming and J lost 1 base, with 12 bases between them. CDR3 length: 16 amino acids. CDR3 in amino acids: CASSQDVGPGNTEAFF. The CDR3 nucleotides are TGCGCCAGCAGCCAAGATGTAGGCCCAGGGAACACTGAAGCTTTCTTT.

The chain joins TRBV9 to TRBJ2-1; D remains unclear. The CDR3 runs to 13 residues. The germline V and J ends were trimmed by 3 bases and 2 bases, with 6 bases remaining between them. The germline V gene has CDR1 SGDLS and CDR2 YYNGEE. The CDR3 coding sequence is TGTGCCAGCAGCGCTCCCCCCTACAATGAGCAGTTCTTC. Its translation: CASSAPPYNEQFF.

The gene calls are TRBV10-3 and TRBJ1-3, with D tentatively TRBD1 (5 bases). Germline V lookup: CDR1 ENHRY, CDR2 SYGVKD. V shed 10 bases and J shed 0 bases, with 16 bases lying between them. The CDR3 covers 15 residues. The CDR3 coding sequence is TGTGCCACCTGCCGGGGGGAAGACTCTGGAAACACCATATATTTT. Translating gives CATCRGEDSGNTIYF.

The rearrangement joins TRBV28 to TRBJ2-4; TRBD2 agrees at 14 bases. CDR3 size: 17 residues. Germline values: CDR1 MDHEN, CDR2 SYDVKM. Unmatched junction bases numbered 8, after V lost 3 bases and J lost 7 bases. CDR3 DNA sequence: TGTGCCAGCAGTTTGGGGACTAGCGGGGGAGCTTGGAACATTCAGTACTTC. Translated, it gives CASSLGTSGGAWNIQYF.

The chain links TRBV15 to TRBJ2-1; D remains ambiguous. Germline loops: CDR1 LNHNV, CDR2 YYDKDF (reference sequence). The length of the CDR3 is 12 residues. V was trimmed by 8 bases and J by 4 bases, leaving 9 bases between them. The DNA for the CDR3 is TGTGCCACCTCTCAAGGGTACAATGAGCAGTTCTTC. Its translation: CATSQGYNEQFF.

The gene calls are TRBV7-2 and TRBJ2-3; D not certain. Trimming shortened V by 3 bases and J by 0 bases, and 7 bases separated the two germline ends. The CDR3 has 14 amino acids. CDR1 and CDR2 (germline): SGHTA, FQGNSA. In DNA form, the CDR3 reads TGTGCCAGCAGCTTCAGAGATAGCACAGATACGCAGTATTTT. This translates into CASSFRDSTDTQYF.

V usage is TRBV4-3 and J usage is TRBJ2-7; the match to TRBD2 covers 9 bases. The CDR3 has 15 amino acids. Trimming took 1 base from V and 4 from J; bases not matched to a gene: 5. Germline V gives CDR1 LGHNA, CDR2 YSLEER. CDR3 sequence: CASSQVGLATYEQYF. As DNA, the CDR3 is TGCGCCAGCAGCCAAGTGGGACTAGCAACTTACGAGCAGTACTTC.

As concerns this clone: This same CDR3 is encoded by further DNA sequences in the sample. This chain links TRBV28 with TRBJ2-5; 12 nucleotides line up with TRBD2. The CDR3 extends over 14 amino acids. The V gene end was trimmed by 6 bases and the J gene end by 2 bases; junction bases not matched to a gene: 1. Germline assignment: CDR1 MDHEN and CDR2 SYDVKM. CDR3 in DNA: TGTGCCAGCAGGCTAGCGGGGGGGCAAGAGACCCAGTACTTC. The encoded protein is CASRLAGGQETQYF.

Here the CDR3 DNA reads TGTGCCAGCAGCCCCCACTCGATGGCCTATAATTCACCCCTCCACTTT. Its translation: CASSPHSMAYNSPLHF. This sequence joins TRBV11-2 and TRBJ1-6; unclear D gene. V lost 5 bases and J 2 bases, leaving 13 bases between the germline ends. This CDR3 has 16 residues. The V gene's germline CDR1 is SGHAT and CDR2 FQNNGV.

On this clone: The junction departs from the called germline gene at one end, perhaps through a read error. The chain uses TRBV5-4 and TRBJ2-4, with D perhaps TRBD1 (5 bases). The V gene's germline CDR1 is SGHNT and CDR2 YYREEE (reference sequence). The CDR3 totals 11 residues. CDR3 nucleotides: TGTGCCAGCAGCTTAGGGGAACGTGTCCACTTC. It yields the protein CASSLGERVHF. Full variable domain (missing parts from reference TRBV5-4 and TRBJ2-4): ETGVTQSPTHLIKTRGQQVTLRCSSQSGHNTVSWYQQALGQGPQFIFQYYREEENGRGNFPPRFSGLQFPNYSSELNVNALELDDSALYLCASSLGERVHFGAGTRLSVL.

The CDR3 is CASNPSPLYEQFF. DNA for the CDR3: TGTGCCAGTAACCCTAGCCCGCTCTATGAGCAGTTCTTC. The chain couples TRBV19 to TRBJ2-1; a weak D match, TRBD2 (5 bases). Per the germline V gene, CDR1 is LNHDA and CDR2 is SQIVND (reference sequence). The CDR3 runs 13 residues. V was shortened by 7 bases and J by 8 bases, with 15 bases between the two germline ends.

The V and J genes are TRBV28 and TRBJ1-6; D may be TRBD1 (6 bases). The CDR3 totals 16 residues. V was cut by 4 bases and J by 0 bases, with 10 bases left in between. CDR1 is MDHEN, CDR2 SYDVKM, per germline. The CDR3 protein is CASSSDRSSYNSPLHF. The CDR3 DNA is TGTGCCAGCAGTTCCGACAGGAGCTCCTATAATTCACCCCTCCACTTT.

The chain joins TRBV7-9 to TRBJ1-2; D gene ambiguous. This CDR3 has 16 amino acids. V shed 3 bases and J shed 5 bases, with 19 bases lying between them. The germline gives CDR1 SEHNR, CDR2 FQNEAQ (reference sequence). The CDR3 protein is CASSFSGLGREYGYTF. DNA for the CDR3: TGTGCCAGCAGCTTTAGTGGTTTAGGGAGGGAGTATGGCTACACCTTC. Using reference TRBV7-9 and TRBJ1-2 for the parts outside the CDR3, the full variable domain is DTGVSQNPRHKITKRGQNVTFRCDPISEHNRLYWYRQTLGQGPEFLTYFQNEAQLEKSRLLSDRFSAERPKGSFSTLEIQRTEQGDSAMYLCASSFSGLGREYGYTFGSGTRLTVV.

V and J are TRBV9 and TRBJ2-3; D is undetermined. The germline V gene has CDR1 SGDLS and CDR2 YYNGEE. The CDR3 is 15 amino acids. Deletions cut 1 base from V and 2 bases from J, with 11 bases between. Here the CDR3 DNA reads TGTGCCAGCAGCGTATGGCACAGTCTCACAGATACGCAGTATTTT. It codes for CASSVWHSLTDTQYF.

This chain links TRBV5-1 with TRBJ2-7; D remains unclear. Trimming took off 0 bases at V and 2 bases at J, with 6 bases between the two ends. The CDR3 runs to 13 residues. Germline V gene lookup returns CDR1 SGHRS and CDR2 YFSETQ. The CDR3 sequence is CASSLASTYEQYF. The DNA for the CDR3 is TGCGCCAGCAGCTTGGCAAGTACCTACGAGCAGTACTTC.

There are a few counts of this clone. The chain combines TRBV7-8 with TRBJ2-7; weak D call: TRBD2 (5 bases). V lost 5 bases and J 0 bases, leaving 17 bases between the germline ends. The CDR3 extends over 16 amino acids. Germline loops: CDR1 SGHVS, CDR2 FQNEAQ. The CDR3 DNA sequence: TGTGCCAGCAGCGAGGGAGAAACCATAAGCTCCTACGAGCAGTACGTC. Translated, it gives CASSEGETISSYEQYV.

The chain has TRBV19 and TRBJ2-3, with TRBD2 identical over 11 bases. The ends lost 0 bases at V and 0 bases at J; junction bases unmatched: 8. CDR1 and CDR2 (germline): LNHDA, SQIVND (reference sequence). This CDR3 is built from 19 residues. CDR3 loop: CASSIDLTSGSPSTDTQYF. In DNA, the CDR3 is TGTGCCAGTAGTATAGATCTAACTAGCGGGAGCCCTAGCACAGATACGCAGTATTTT.

The CDR3, as DNA: TGTGCCATCAGTGATGGCGGGGGGAATAACTATGGCTACACCTTC. Amino acids: CAISDGGGNNYGYTF. The V call is TRBV10-3, the J call TRBJ1-2; maybe TRBD1 (5 bases). The germline CDR1 and CDR2 sequences are ENHRY and SYGVKD. CDR3 size: 15 residues. The germline V and J ends were trimmed by 3 bases and 1 base, with 12 bases remaining between them.

The chain carries TRBV2 and TRBJ2-6; D is undetermined. Germline values: CDR1 SNHLY, CDR2 FYNNEI. Trimming pared 8 bases from V and 1 base from J, leaving 9 bases between. The CDR3 runs to 14 residues. For the CDR3, the DNA is TGTGCCAGCGACGAGGATTCTGGGGCCAACGTCCTGACTTTC. Protein sequence: CASDEDSGANVLTF.